Listed below are T cell receptor beta chains from one sample, sequenced in a study of T cell changes during pregnancy in multiple sclerosis. Method: immunoSEQ multiplex PCR; TCRdb's copy keeps in-frame clones and lacks some. This table has about 44,000 clones, approximately 90% appearing once. Source: CD4+ T cells from peripheral blood mononuclear cells, taken after pregnancy. These receptor sequences come from a female donor with multiple sclerosis, enrolled in a pregnancy study. CDR3s include the opening cysteine and the closing phenylalanine or tryptophan. A D gene is named only where the DNA matches it firmly. Clone size appears in some rows only: once, few, many, or a class for an expanded clone.

d_gene | j_gene | abundance | v_gene | CDR3nt | CDR3aa
TRBD2 | TRBJ2-1 | NA | TRBV28 | TGTGCCAGCAGTTTAGGTAGCGGGGAACTCAATGAGCAGTTCTTC | CASSLGSGELNEQFF
TRBD2 | TRBJ2-1 | NA | TRBV7-9 | TGTGCCAGCAGCCCCAGGACTAGCGGGTTATACAATGAGCAGTTCTTC | CASSPRTSGLYNEQFF
TRBD1 | TRBJ2-2 | NA | TRBV27 | TGTGCCAGCAGTTTGAGGCAGGGGGCGCTGATGGCCGGGGAGCTGTTTTTT | CASSLRQGALMAGELFF
TRBD2 | TRBJ2-1 | NA | TRBV18 | TGTGCCAGCTCACCACGGACTAGCGGGAGGGGCAATGAGCAGTTCTTC | CASSPRTSGRGNEQFF
NA | TRBJ2-2 | few | TRBV5-8 | TGTGCCAGCACCCCCCGCAGTTCGTACACCGGGGAGCTGTTTTTT | CASTPRSSYTGELFF
NA | TRBJ2-5 | NA | TRBV6-1 | TGTGCCAGCAGTGAGAGAGCGGGCCGCCAAGAGACCCAGTACTTC | CASSERAGRQETQYF
TRBD2 | TRBJ2-1 | NA | TRBV4-1 | TGCGCCAGCAGCCTTACTAGGACTAGCGGAGCTTACAATGAGCAGTTCTTC | CASSLTRTSGAYNEQFF
TRBD2 | TRBJ2-5 | NA | TRBV4-2 | TGTGCCAGCAGCCAAGATGGAACCCGGGCAGGGAGGGTGTTAGAGACCCAGTACTTC | CASSQDGTRAGRVLETQYF
TRBD2 | TRBJ2-1 | NA | TRBV6-5 | TGTGCCAGCAGTCAACTAGCGGGAGTGAGCAATGAGCAGTTCTTC | CASSQLAGVSNEQFF
TRBD1 | TRBJ1-2 | NA | TRBV6-6 | TGTGCCAGCACTCAAGTAGGCAGGGGGCATGGCTACACCTTC | CASTQVGRGHGYTF
TRBD2 | TRBJ2-1 | NA | TRBV14 | TGTGCCAGCAGCCATCTTACTAGCGGAAAATACAATGAGCAGTTCTTC | CASSHLTSGKYNEQFF
TRBD1 | TRBJ2-7 | NA | TRBV7-2 | TGTGCCAGCAGCTTAAGGCCAGGGGGCGGGAAAAGCTCCTACGAGCAGTACTTC | CASSLRPGGGKSSYEQYF
TRBD2 | TRBJ2-7 | NA | TRBV2 | TGTGCCAGCAGAAGTAGTGGAGCGGGAGTAGGGGACTTC | CASRSSGAGVGDF
TRBD2 | TRBJ2-4 | NA | TRBV19 | TGTGCCAGTAGTATATCGATAGCGGGAGGGGCATTAGCCAAAAACATTCAGTACTTC | CASSISIAGGALAKNIQYF
NA | TRBJ1-2 | NA | TRBV9 | TGTGCCAGCAGCGTAGGAGCTCAGGGGAGTCACTATGGCTACACCTTC | CASSVGAQGSHYGYTF
TRBD2 | TRBJ2-3 | few | TRBV7-8 | TGTGCCAGCAGCCAGGGACTAGCAGAAGGCACAGATACGCAGTATTTT | CASSQGLAEGTDTQYF
NA | TRBJ1-5 | NA | TRBV4-3 | TGCGCCAGCAGCCAAACGGACAGCGGCAATCAGCCCCAGCATTTT | CASSQTDSGNQPQHF
NA | TRBJ1-4 | NA | TRBV4-1 | TGCGCCAGCAGCCAAGTCAGGACTGATGAAAAACTGTTTTTT | CASSQVRTDEKLFF
NA | TRBJ2-3 | NA | TRBV4-2 | TGTGCCAGCACCCCAAACCTAGCGCCACACACAGATACGCAGTATTTT | CASTPNLAPHTDTQYF
TRBD2 | TRBJ2-1 | once | TRBV10-3 | TGTGCCACTACCGGGACTAGCGGGAACAATGAGCAGTTCTTC | CATTGTSGNNEQFF
NA | TRBJ1-5 | NA | TRBV7-2 | TGTGCCAGCAGCGGACGCCTGGGGGGGGGTCAGCCCCAGCATTTT | CASSGRLGGGQPQHF
NA | TRBJ1-2 | NA | TRBV6-6 | TGTGCCAGCAGTTACTCGAGCGGCTTGGCGGGCGGCTACACCTTC | CASSYSSGLAGGYTF
NA | TRBJ2-3 | once | TRBV19 | TGTGCCAGTAGAAAGGACAGCCCAGATACGCAGTATTTT | CASRKDSPDTQYF
NA | TRBJ2-2 | NA | TRBV7-7 | TGTGCTAGCAGCTTAAGGGGTTACAAAACCGGGGAGCTGTTTTTT | CASSLRGYKTGELFF
TRBD2 | TRBJ2-3 | NA | TRBV4-2 | TGTGCCAGCAGCCCGACTAGCGGGGAAGATACGCAGTATTTT | CASSPTSGEDTQYF
NA | TRBJ1-1 | NA | TRBV18 | TGTGCCAGCTCACCACGGCAGGGCAGGGACACTGAAGCTTTCTTT | CASSPRQGRDTEAFF
TRBD2 | TRBJ2-1 | NA | TRBV5-1 | TGCGCCAGCAGCTTGGCTCTAGCGGGGTACAATGAGCAGTTCTTC | CASSLALAGYNEQFF
NA | TRBJ1-1 | NA | TRBV5-1 | TGCGCCAGCAGCTTAGACGGGATATACACTGAAGCTTTCTTT | CASSLDGIYTEAFF
TRBD1 | TRBJ2-1 | NA | TRBV5-6 | TGTGCCAGCAGGAATTACAGGGGGCGATTCAATGAGCAGTTCTTC | CASRNYRGRFNEQFF